The 7 T cell receptor beta chains given below trace back to one sample, sequenced in a study of blood T cell repertoires in COVID-19 (dated by TCRdb to the early 2020s). Library generation was performed with the immunoSEQ multiplex PCR assay. As stored in TCRdb, this immuneACCESS dataset retains in-frame rearrangements with V and J assigned. A fraction of the clones does not appear; measured against another copy, unresolved V genes explain less than half of the discrepancy, and the remainder lacks a known reason. Within this sample are over 200,000 clones, with around nine tenths of them counted one time only. Jointly, the top ten make up less than 3.5% of the sample. Sequencing was done on a sample of peripheral blood. The receptors here all came from a woman aged 55-69 years with acute or convalescent COVID-19.

The table lists this clone with a few counts. The V call is TRBV28, the J call TRBJ1-3; no definite D call. CDR3 length: 17 residues. Germline V lookup: CDR1 MDHEN, CDR2 SYDVKM. V lost 6 bases to trimming and J lost 0 bases, with 18 bases between them. CDR3 nucleotides: TGTGCCAGCAGCCAAAGGGTCACCGGACTCTCTGGAAACACCATATATTTT. It translates to CASSQRVTGLSGNTIYF.

The V gene is TRBV5-1, the J gene TRBJ1-2; TRBD1 matches 7 bases. The CDR3 length is 15 residues. The germline CDR1 and CDR2 sequences are SGHRS and YFSETQ. The V segment lost 4 bases and the J segment 2 bases; nucleotides outside the gene matches: 8. The DNA of the CDR3 is TGCGCCAGCAGCCCTTCTTCGACAGGGAACTATGGCTACACCTTC. This encodes CASSPSSTGNYGYTF.

The gene calls are TRBV19 and TRBJ1-2, with 11 bases fitting TRBD1. Losses at the gene ends were 4 bases for V and 3 bases for J; bases not matched to a gene: 7. CDR1 and CDR2 from the germline V gene are LNHDA and SQIVND (reference sequence). The CDR3 spans 16 residues. CDR3 amino acids: CASSTLGQGADYGYTF. CDR3 coding DNA: TGTGCCAGTAGTACGCTCGGACAGGGGGCCGACTATGGCTACACCTTC. The variable domain in full, completed from reference TRBV19 and TRBJ1-2, reads DGGITQSPKYLFRKEGQNVTLSCEQNLNHDAMYWYRQDPGQGLRLIYYSQIVNDFQKGDIAEGYSVSREKKESFPLTVTSAQKNPTAFYLCASSTLGQGADYGYTFGSGTRLTVV.

V gene TRBV7-3 combines with J gene TRBJ2-1, with TRBD1 matching 7 bases. The J segment lost 8 bases and the V segment lost 5 bases, leaving 12 bases of the junction unmatched. CDR1 SGHTA and CDR2 FQGTGA come from the germline V gene. The CDR3 totals 15 residues. The CDR3 DNA is TGTGCCAGCAGCCAACAGGGGTTGTTCTGGGATGAGCAGTTCTTC. Residues: CASSQQGLFWDEQFF.

The chain couples TRBV4-2 to TRBJ1-5; the match to TRBD1 covers 9 bases. V lost 1 base, J lost 4 bases, and 2 bases stayed unmatched. This CDR3 spans 15 amino acids. Germline lookup yields CDR1 LGHNA and CDR2 YNFKEQ. In DNA, the CDR3 is TGTGCCAGCAGCCAAGGGACAGGGGTGAATCAGCCCCAGCATTTT. Residues: CASSQGTGVNQPQHF.

V and J are TRBV7-3 and TRBJ2-5; D possibly corresponds to TRBD1 (5 bases). Per the germline V gene, CDR1 is SGHTA and CDR2 is FQGTGA. The V and J ends lost 5 bases and 4 bases respectively, with 11 bases between them. This CDR3 spans 13 amino acids. The CDR3, as DNA: TGTGCCAGCAGCCACCGAAGGGGAGAGACCCAGTACTTC. Translation gives CASSHRRGETQYF. The full variable domain, its missing parts supplied by reference TRBV7-3 and TRBJ2-5, is GAGVSQTPSNKVTEKGKYVELRCDPISGHTALYWYRQSLGQGPEFLIYFQGTGAADDSGLPNDRFFAVRPEGSVSTLKIQRTERGDSAVYLCASSHRRGETQYFGPGTRLLVL.

The chain recombines TRBV4-2 with TRBJ1-1; possible D gene TRBD1, 5 bases. Germline V gene lookup returns CDR1 LGHNA and CDR2 YNFKEQ. This CDR3 spans 15 amino acids. The V gene lost 4 bases and the J gene lost 7 bases, with 19 bases spanning the gap. The CDR3 protein is CASSRWREGTDEAFF. The CDR3 DNA reads TGTGCCAGCAGCCGATGGCGGGAGGGGACTGATGAAGCTTTCTTT.